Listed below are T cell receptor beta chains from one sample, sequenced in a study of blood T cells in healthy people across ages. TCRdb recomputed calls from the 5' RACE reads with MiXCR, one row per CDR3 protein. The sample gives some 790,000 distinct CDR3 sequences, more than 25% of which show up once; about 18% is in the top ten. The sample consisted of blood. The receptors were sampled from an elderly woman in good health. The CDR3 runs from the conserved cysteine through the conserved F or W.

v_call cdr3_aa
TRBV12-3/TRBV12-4 CASSFWGTAKQETQYF
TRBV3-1 CASSYFSGVGGGETQYF
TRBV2 CASRDVAGNQPQHF
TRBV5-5 CASSPKGFDDEQFF
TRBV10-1 CASSGRGGLAIDEQFF
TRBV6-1 CASSEGEVSYEQYF
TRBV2 CASSEQRGAQETQYF
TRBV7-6 CASSLNGGQTYEQYF
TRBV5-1 CASSQGQGDLETQYF
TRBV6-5 CASSSPGQAYNSPLHF
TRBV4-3 CASSQETGGMSPLHF
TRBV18 CASSQAQGIYTEAFF
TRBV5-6 CASSLEINYGYTF
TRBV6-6 CASSYFGGSYNEQFF
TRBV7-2 CASSYISGGSYNEQFF
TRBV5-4 CASSFKVPTNEKRFF
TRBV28 CASGRAEYYGYTF
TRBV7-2 CASSPPSPTGELFF
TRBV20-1 CSARDSSSGEQYF
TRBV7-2 CASSLDNHYEQFF
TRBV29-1 CSVAFGQGGREQYF
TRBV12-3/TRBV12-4 CASSFRERSDTQYF
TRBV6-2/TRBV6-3 CASSGVSNYGYTF
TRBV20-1 CSAREGLLNTEAFF
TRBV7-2 CASSLGLAEMQETQYF
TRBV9 CAGSVGGGLYNEQFF
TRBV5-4 CASSADFQGNNEQFF
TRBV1 CTTRGGQYF
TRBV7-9 CASSKTPNRGHEQYF
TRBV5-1 CANSFGAVAKNIQYF
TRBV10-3 CAINLAGQGSPLHF
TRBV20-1 CSASLAGRNNEQFF
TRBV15 CATSRISRTVYNEQFF
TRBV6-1 CASRERTGYEQYF
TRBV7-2 CASRTGTGGTDTQYF
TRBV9 CASSVRQVEETQYF
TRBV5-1 CASKSQENTEVFF
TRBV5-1 CASSPNGNSGNTIYF
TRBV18 CASSPPMAKGSTDTQYF
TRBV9 CASSVVGTGLTEQFF
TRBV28 CASTSPRTNEKLFF
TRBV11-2 CASSLLFNTNTEAFF
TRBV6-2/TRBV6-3 CASSSMTPWNTEAFF
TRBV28 CASSSSQGASETQYF
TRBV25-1 CASSEFPRTSTDTQYF
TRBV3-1 CASSQNGKAFF
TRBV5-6 CASSYRTGASTDTQYF
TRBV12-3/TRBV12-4 CASSLRGGGENEQYF
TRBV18 CASSTIQGSDGYTF
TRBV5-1 CASSLVVGNTGELFF
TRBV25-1 CASTAGGPGSLETQYF
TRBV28 CASSWGGLKDEQFF
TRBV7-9 CASSLYDGYTF
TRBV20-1 CSARAGDKNNSPLHF
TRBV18 CASSPPSQGRVQFF